This T cell receptor (beta chain) was captured in a study of beta chain features in type 1 diabetes. Points from the study as a whole: More deletions and fewer insertions at VDJ junctions were seen in type 1 diabetes patients.

Via the markers CD45RO/CCR7/CD25/CD127/CD95/CD27, stem cell-like memory, regulatory, central memory and naive CD4+ cells were sorted. On this clone itself: Its antigen is unknown.

CDR1 and CDR2 from the germline V gene are MNHEY and SVGAGI. Trimming removed 9 bases from V and 6 bases from J, with 15 bases in between. The CDR3 is 14 residues long. Sequencing targeted expressed TCRB transcripts, as all isolated RNA had been reverse transcribed. Data came from immunoSEQ multiplex PCR; TCRdb stores just in-frame clones and leaves some out. The sample includes 200,000 to 300,000 clones, less than 15% seen only once; the top ten take around 0.025%. The TCR originated in a woman aged 40 to 49 in good health. The sample comprised naive CD4+ T cells from blood. The gene calls are TRBV6-5 and TRBJ1-6; D is unclear. The DNA for the CDR3 is TGTGCCAGTAATTTGTCCGGAGGTAATTCACCCCTCCACTTT. Its protein is CASNLSGGNSPLHF.